The 17 T cell receptor beta chains below all came from one sample that was sequenced in a study of CD8 T cells in ankylosing spondylitis. From the 5' RACE reads, TCRdb called clonotypes with MiXCR, one entry per CDR3 protein. The data contain 120,000 or so distinct CDR3 sequences, around 15% of them singletons. Sequenced: blood, either unsorted or a sorted T cell fraction (not recorded which). The source of these receptors is a female donor with ankylosing spondylitis or in good health (not recorded which).

This clonotype has ten or more counts. This chain connects TRBV28 to TRBJ2-7, with TRBD1 matching over 7 bases. Per germline, CDR1 MDHEN and CDR2 SYDVKM. Trimming removed 6 bases from V and 4 bases from J; junction bases left unmatched: 3. The length of the CDR3 is 12 residues. CDR3 region: CASRLTGYEQYF. For the CDR3, the DNA is TGTGCCAGCAGGCTGACAGGGTACGAGCAGTACTTC.

The chain recombines TRBV24-1 with TRBJ1-6; 9 bases match TRBD1. The CDR3 sequence is 15 residues long. CDR1 is KGHDR, CDR2 SFDVKD, per germline. V gave up 7 bases and J gave up 7 bases; unmatched junction bases: 7. CDR3 in DNA: TGTGCCACCAGCGACCGGGACAGGGTAAATTCACCCCTCCACTTT. Translation: CATSDRDRVNSPLHF.

The chain combines TRBV6-1 with TRBJ1-4; 8 nucleotides agree with TRBD1. Germline V gene lookup returns CDR1 MNHNS and CDR2 SASEGT. The CDR3 totals 15 residues. Trimming at V came to 5 bases and at J to 0 bases, leaving 2 bases not matched to a gene. CDR3 DNA: TGTGCCAGCAGTAGGGACAGGACAACTAATGAAAAACTGTTTTTT. It yields the protein CASSRDRTTNEKLFF.

This clonotype was picked up many times. The chain carries TRBV7-6 and TRBJ2-3, with TRBD2 matching 9 bases. Germline CDR1 SGHVS, CDR2 FNYEAQ. V was pared by 0 bases and J by 0 bases, with 1 base of the junction left unmatched. The CDR3 spans 16 residues. The CDR3, as DNA: TGTGCCAGCAGCTTAGCCGGGACTAGCAGCACAGATACGCAGTATTTT. Its translation is CASSLAGTSSTDTQYF. Using reference TRBV7-6 and TRBJ2-3 for the parts outside the CDR3, the full variable domain is GAGVSQSPRYKVTKRGQDVALRCDPISGHVSLYWYRQALGQGPEFLTYFNYEAQQDKSGLPNDRFSAERPEGSISTLTIQRTEQRDSAMYRCASSLAGTSSTDTQYFGPGTRLTVL.

This clonotype has at least ten counts. This rearrangement joins TRBV12-3 or TRBV12-4 to TRBJ2-1; D remains ambiguous. The CDR3 has 12 residues. Trimming took off 1 base at V and 5 bases at J, with 3 bases between the two ends. DNA of the CDR3: TGTGCCAGCAGTTTAGATCACAATGAGCAGTTCTTC. Translation gives CASSLDHNEQFF.

This clonotype has a handful of counts. This chain uses TRBV18 with TRBJ2-5; 8 nucleotides match TRBD1. CDR1 is KGHSH, CDR2 LQKENI, per germline. Trimming took 5 bases from V and 3 from J; bases not matched to a gene: 2. The CDR3 is 13 residues long. The DNA of the CDR3 is TGTGCCAGCTCATCGACAGGGGAAGAGACCCAGTACTTC. It is translated as CASSSTGEETQYF.

In its sample, this clonotype was seen many times. The J gene is TRBJ2-5, the V gene TRBV24-1, with D uncertain. CDR1 and CDR2 from the germline V gene are KGHDR and SFDVKD. The V gene lost 4 bases and the J gene lost 1 base, with 9 bases spanning the gap. The CDR3 is made up of 14 amino acids. The CDR3 sequence: CATSEPRLQETQYF. The CDR3 DNA reads TGTGCCACCAGTGAACCTAGACTCCAAGAGACCCAGTACTTC.

There are a few counts of this clonotype. The V call is TRBV20-1, the J call TRBJ2-2; the D gene could be TRBD1 or TRBD2 (6 bases each). This CDR3 contains 15 residues. Germline V lookup: CDR1 DFQATT, CDR2 SNEGSKA (reference sequence). The germline V and J ends were trimmed by 0 bases and 4 bases, with 12 bases remaining between them. CDR3 amino acids: CSARDQGRGTGELFF. CDR3 DNA: TGCAGTGCTAGAGATCAGGGGCGGGGCACCGGGGAGCTGTTTTTT.

This chain joins TRBV20-1 and TRBJ2-5, with 7 bases matching TRBD2. J was trimmed by 5 bases and V by 0 bases; bases with no gene match: 6. Germline V gene lookup returns CDR1 DFQATT and CDR2 SNEGSKA (reference sequence). There are 14 residues in the CDR3. The CDR3 here is CSARDSRGWETQYF. The DNA of the CDR3 is TGCAGTGCTAGAGATTCGCGGGGGTGGGAGACCCAGTACTTC.

This clonotype was seen ten or more times. This chain joins TRBV29-1 and TRBJ1-2; D not certain. The V end was cut by 6 bases, the J end by 8 bases, with 16 bases between. CDR3 length: 12 residues. Germline V gene data show CDR1 as SQVTM and CDR2 as ANQGSEA. The CDR3 DNA is TGCAGCGTGTGGACGGAGCTAAGGGGCTACACCTTC. This encodes CSVWTELRGYTF.

V usage is TRBV7-6 and J usage is TRBJ2-7, with 9 bases matching TRBD2. Germline V lookup: CDR1 SGHVS, CDR2 FNYEAQ. The CDR3 contains 16 residues. After removal of 5 bases from V and 4 bases from J, the junction contained 12 bases not matched to a gene. The CDR3 spells CASSPDVGTSRYEQYF. The CDR3 DNA is TGTGCCAGCAGCCCAGACGTCGGGACTAGCCGGTACGAGCAGTACTTC.

This clonotype has a handful of counts. The V and J genes are TRBV12-3 or TRBV12-4 and TRBJ1-5; D might be TRBD1 (6 bases). V was pared by 4 bases and J by 0 bases, with 13 bases between. The CDR3 covers 16 residues. For the CDR3, the DNA is TGTGCCAGCAGTTATGGACAGATTAATAGCAATCAGCCCCAGCATTTT. Amino acids: CASSYGQINSNQPQHF.

A remark on this clonotype: A much larger clone sits a single nucleotide away, making a read error possible. This chain uses TRBV3-1 with TRBJ1-2; D is undetermined. V dropped 0 bases and J dropped 5 bases, with 10 bases sitting between them. CDR3 length equals 14 residues. CDR1 LGHDT and CDR2 YNNKEL come from the germline V gene (reference sequence). The CDR3 sequence: CASSQERARYGYTF. The CDR3 DNA sequence: TGTGCCAGCAGCCAAGAGAGGGCGAGGTATGGCTACACCTTC.

The rearrangement joins TRBV5-6 to TRBJ2-7; 10 bases line up with TRBD1. The CDR3 has 14 residues. V dropped 2 bases and J dropped 5; count of bases not matched to a gene: 4. Germline V gives CDR1 SGHDT, CDR2 YYEEEE. The CDR3 sequence is CASSLTGQGNEQYF. For the CDR3, the DNA is TGTGCCAGCAGCTTAACGGGACAGGGGAACGAGCAGTACTTC.

The table lists this clonotype with a few counts. This CDR3 is CASSWAGQGPNQPQHF. The CDR3 DNA reads TGTGCCAGCAGCTGGGCGGGACAGGGTCCCAATCAGCCCCAGCATTTT. The genes are TRBV7-2 and TRBJ1-5, with 9 bases matching TRBD1. The V and J ends lost 4 bases and 3 bases, in that order; junction bases with no gene match: 7. Germline loops: CDR1 SGHTA, CDR2 FQGNSA. CDR3 length: 16 residues. The full variable domain, with the rest looked up from reference TRBV7-2 and TRBJ1-5, is GAGVSQSPSNKVTEKGKDVELRCDPISGHTALYWYRQSLGQGLEFLIYFQGNSAPDKSGLPSDRFSAERTGGSVSTLTIQRTQQEDSAVYLCASSWAGQGPNQPQHFGDGTRLSIL.

This chain connects TRBV11-3 to TRBJ2-7, with TRBD1 identical over 10 bases. Germline assignment: CDR1 SGHNT and CDR2 YENEEA. Losses at the gene ends were 5 bases for V and 4 bases for J; bases not matched to a gene: 5. There are 14 residues in the CDR3. CDR3 DNA sequence: TGTGCCAGCAGCCGTGGACAGGGGGATTACGAGCAGTACTTC. Amino acid sequence: CASSRGQGDYEQYF.

The chain joins TRBV11-3 to TRBJ2-7, with 13 bases fitting TRBD2. This CDR3 is 17 amino acids long. V was pared by 1 base and J by 5 bases, with 8 bases of the junction left unmatched. Germline V gene data show CDR1 as SGHNT and CDR2 as YENEEA. The CDR3 sequence is CASSLGLTSGRADEQYF. DNA of the CDR3: TGTGCCAGCAGCTTAGGACTAACTAGCGGGAGGGCGGACGAGCAGTACTTC.